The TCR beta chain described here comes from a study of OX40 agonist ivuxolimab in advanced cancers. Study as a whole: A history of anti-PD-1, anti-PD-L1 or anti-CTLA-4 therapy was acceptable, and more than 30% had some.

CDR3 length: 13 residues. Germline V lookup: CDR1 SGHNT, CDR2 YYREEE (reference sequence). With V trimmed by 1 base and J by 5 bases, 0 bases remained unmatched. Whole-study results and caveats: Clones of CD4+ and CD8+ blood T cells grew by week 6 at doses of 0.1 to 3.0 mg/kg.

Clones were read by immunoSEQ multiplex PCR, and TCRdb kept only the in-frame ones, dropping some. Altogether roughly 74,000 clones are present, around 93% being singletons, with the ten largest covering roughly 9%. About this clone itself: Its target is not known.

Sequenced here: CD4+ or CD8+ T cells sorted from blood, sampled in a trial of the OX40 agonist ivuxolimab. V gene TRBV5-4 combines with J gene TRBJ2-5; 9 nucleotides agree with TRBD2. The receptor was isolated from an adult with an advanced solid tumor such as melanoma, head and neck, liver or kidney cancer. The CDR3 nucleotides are TGTGCCAGCAGCTTGAGCGGGGGGGAGACCCAGTACTTC. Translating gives CASSLSGGETQYF.